The rows below give T cell receptor beta chains drawn from one sample of a study of shared clonotypes between healthy human individuals. The protocol was immunoSEQ multiplex PCR, while the TCRdb copy is restricted to in-frame clones and leaves out a portion. Of some 1,900,000 clones listed, approximately 94% are singletons. Sequencing was done on a sample of naive CD8+ T cells sorted from blood. Source of these receptors: a man aged 18 to 29 in good health. Both conserved end residues are trimmed from each CDR3.

J gene,V gene,CDR3 protein
TRBJ2-7,TRBV15,ATSSRTGGEQY
TRBJ2-5,TRBV27,ASSFMETQY
TRBJ2-1,TRBV4-1,ASSQPGLDNEQF
TRBJ1-2,TRBV6-5,ASSYSEGTGDGYT
TRBJ1-2,TRBV19,ASSVTGSYGYT
TRBJ2-7,TRBV4-1,ASSQDTNSGTYEQY
TRBJ2-2,TRBV5-1,ASSREPGIPGELF
TRBJ2-7,TRBV4-3,ASSQGTGGVYEQY
TRBJ2-1,TRBV4-1,ASSQDAGTSYNEQF
TRBJ1-1,TRBV19,ASSTLGGRLNTEAF
TRBJ2-7,TRBV25-1,ASSEFSGTASYEQY
TRBJ2-7,TRBV10-3,ATGAGGTGGVEQY
TRBJ2-5,TRBV7-3,ASSSLPQETQY
TRBJ2-3,TRBV27,ASSFRTDTQY
TRBJ2-7,TRBV19,ASSPGTASYEQY
TRBJ2-1,TRBV7-3,ASSHPSGGGMSYNEQF
TRBJ2-7,TRBV9,ASSVGSPTEQY
TRBJ2-1,TRBV2,ASSEVGFEGPNEQF
TRBJ2-3,TRBV27,ASSLRDTQY
TRBJ2-7,TRBV30,AWSVSQGFTYEQY
TRBJ1-2,TRBV6-5,ASSSMTGANYGYT
TRBJ2-7,TRBV7-9,ASSLAAWGTYEQY
TRBJ2-2,TRBV7-7,ASSKTQGFYTGELF
TRBJ2-7,TRBV27,ASSIRQAYEQY
TRBJ2-7,TRBV5-4,ASSFAGGDYEQY
TRBJ2-7,TRBV6-5,ASSFGTGIAYEQY
TRBJ2-7,TRBV4-3,ASSPWIAYEQY
TRBJ1-2,TRBV4-1,ASSQVEGGHNYGYT
TRBJ2-7,TRBV7-6,ASSLAGQYEQY
TRBJ2-3,TRBV5-6,ASSWVGDTQY
TRBJ2-7,TRBV4-1,ASSQESDSTYEQY
TRBJ2-1,TRBV2,ASSDVGHPPNEQF
TRBJ2-4,TRBV27,ASSRQGAMDIQY
TRBJ1-1,TRBV2,ASILSQEIPTLAF
TRBJ2-1,TRBV15,ATSRPPSDSGGPYNEQF
TRBJ2-7,TRBV12-5,ASGHDRGEQY
TRBJ2-1,TRBV29-1,SGTGAEKVQGEQF
TRBJ2-1,TRBV6-1,ASSVSTSGAEQF
TRBJ2-7,TRBV19,ASSIGQGSYEQY
TRBJ1-1,TRBV28,ASGDTHTEAF
TRBJ2-7,TRBV7-8,ASSFSAGYEQY
TRBJ2-5,TRBV7-3,ASSSTGGSETQY
TRBJ2-7,TRBV27,ASSRGRASSYEQY
TRBJ1-6,TRBV7-9,ASSSSGQPIWNSPLH
TRBJ2-7,TRBV13,ASSLRGEGSLEQY
TRBJ2-3,TRBV9,ASSVGTSGRTDTQY
TRBJ2-1,TRBV27,ASRQGTSGGNNEQF
TRBJ2-5,TRBV7-9,ASSSDRAQETQY
TRBJ2-1,TRBV13,ASSGFPDNEQF
TRBJ1-2,TRBV5-6,ASSHGLPGDYGYT
TRBJ2-7,TRBV18,ASSPGTGGWNEQY